This TCR beta chain is drawn from a study of beta chain features in type 1 diabetes. Points from the study as a whole: TCRB CDR3s from Type 1 diabetes patients were moderately but significantly shorter in all four CD4+ subsets.

This clone came up a few times. Its target is not known. One junction end does not reproduce the germline sequence, and a read error may be involved. Germline values: CDR1 SGHTA, CDR2 FQGNSA. The CDR3 consists of 16 residues. Investigators reverse transcribed all isolated RNA, so they sequenced expressed TCRB transcripts. Generated by immunoSEQ multiplex PCR, the TCRdb table keeps only in-frame clones and is missing some. Of 600,000 to 700,000 clones in the sample, around 12% were seen once. Each sorted fraction was over 95% pure. The origin of this receptor is a man under 40 with type 1 diabetes. J is TRBJ2-1 and V is TRBV7-2; 8 positions agree with TRBD1. Material: naive CD4+ T cells from blood. CDR3 amino acids: CASSLLPGGSHNEQFF. In DNA, the CDR3 is TGTGCCAGCAGCTTACTTCCAGGGGGCTCCCACAATGAGCAGTTCTTC.